This TCR beta chain is drawn from a study of graft-versus-host responses after intestinal transplantation. In its sample, this clone was seen once. Its target is unknown. The ends lost 0 bases at V and 4 bases at J; junction bases unmatched: 6. Looked up from germline, CDR1 is SGDLS and CDR2 is YYNGEE. This CDR3 spans 16 amino acids. Sequencing was performed with immunoSEQ multiplex PCR; in TCRdb, only in-frame clones are kept and a portion is missing. Of about 90,000 clones in the sample, around 89% were seen once. The TCR originated in a human donor who was the organ donor for an intestinal transplant. The material sequenced was unstimulated CD4+ T cells sorted from spleen or lymph node cells, taken before transplant. The V and J genes are TRBV9 and TRBJ2-5; 10 nucleotides match TRBD1. DNA of the CDR3: TGTGCCAGCAGCGTAGGGGACAGGGGAGTCGGAGAGACCCAGTACTTC. Residues: CASSVGDRGVGETQYF.